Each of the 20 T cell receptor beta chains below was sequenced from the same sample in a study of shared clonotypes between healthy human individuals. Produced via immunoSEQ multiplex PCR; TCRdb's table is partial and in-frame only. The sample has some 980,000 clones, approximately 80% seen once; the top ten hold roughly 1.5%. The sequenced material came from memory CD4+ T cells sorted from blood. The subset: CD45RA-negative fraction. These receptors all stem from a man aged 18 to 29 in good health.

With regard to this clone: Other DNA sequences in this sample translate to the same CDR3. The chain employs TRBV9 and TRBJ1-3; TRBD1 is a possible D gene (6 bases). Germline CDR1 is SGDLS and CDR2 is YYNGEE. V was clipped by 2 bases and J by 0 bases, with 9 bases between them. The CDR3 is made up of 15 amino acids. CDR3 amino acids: CASSVEGGSGNTIYF. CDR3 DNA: TGTGCCAGCAGCGTTGAAGGGGGCTCTGGAAACACCATATATTTT. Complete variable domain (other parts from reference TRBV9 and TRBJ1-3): DSGVTQTPKHLITATGQRVTLRCSPRSGDLSVYWYQQSLDQGLQFLIQYYNGEERAKGNILERFSAQQFPDLHSELNLSSLELGDSALYFCASSVEGGSGNTIYFGEGSWLTVV.

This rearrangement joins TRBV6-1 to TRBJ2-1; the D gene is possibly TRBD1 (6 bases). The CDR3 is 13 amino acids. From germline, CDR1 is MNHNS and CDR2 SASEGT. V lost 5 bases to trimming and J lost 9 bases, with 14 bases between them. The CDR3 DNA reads TGTGCCAGCAGTCATGACAGGTCTGGTGAGCAGTTCTTC. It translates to CASSHDRSGEQFF.

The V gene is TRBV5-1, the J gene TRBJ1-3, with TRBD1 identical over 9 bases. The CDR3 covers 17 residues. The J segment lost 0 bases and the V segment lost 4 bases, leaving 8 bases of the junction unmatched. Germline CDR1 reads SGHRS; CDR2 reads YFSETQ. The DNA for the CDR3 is TGCGCCAGCAGCCCCGGACAGGGGCAATTCTCTGGAAACACCATATATTTT. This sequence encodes CASSPGQGQFSGNTIYF.

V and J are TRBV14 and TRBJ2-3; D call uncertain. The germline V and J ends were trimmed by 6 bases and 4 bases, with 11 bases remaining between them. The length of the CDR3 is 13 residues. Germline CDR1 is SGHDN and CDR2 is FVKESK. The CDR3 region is CASSYQAADTQYF. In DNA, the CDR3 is TGTGCCAGCAGTTACCAGGCCGCAGATACGCAGTATTTT.

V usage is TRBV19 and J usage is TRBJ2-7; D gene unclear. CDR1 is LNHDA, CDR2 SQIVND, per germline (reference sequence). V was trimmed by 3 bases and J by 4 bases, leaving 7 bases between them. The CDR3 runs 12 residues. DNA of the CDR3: TGTGCCAGTAGTATGGACGGATACGAGCAGTACTTC. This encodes CASSMDGYEQYF.

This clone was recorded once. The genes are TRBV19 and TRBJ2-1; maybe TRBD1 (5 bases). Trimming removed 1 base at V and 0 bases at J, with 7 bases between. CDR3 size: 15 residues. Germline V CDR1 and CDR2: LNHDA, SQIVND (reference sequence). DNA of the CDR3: TGTGCCAGTAGTATAGGAGACAGCTCCTACAATGAGCAGTTCTTC. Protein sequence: CASSIGDSSYNEQFF.

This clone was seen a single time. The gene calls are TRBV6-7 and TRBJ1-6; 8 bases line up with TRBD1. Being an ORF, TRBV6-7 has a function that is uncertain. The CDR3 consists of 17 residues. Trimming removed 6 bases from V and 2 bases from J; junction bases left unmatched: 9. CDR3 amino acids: CASRQQGARPYNSPLHF. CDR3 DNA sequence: TGTGCCAGCAGACAGCAGGGGGCCCGACCCTATAATTCACCCCTCCACTTT.

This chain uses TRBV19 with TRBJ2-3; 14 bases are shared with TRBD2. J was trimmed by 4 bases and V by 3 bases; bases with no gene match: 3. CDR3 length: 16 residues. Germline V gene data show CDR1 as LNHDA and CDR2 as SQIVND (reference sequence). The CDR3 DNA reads TGTGCCAGTAGTATCGGACTAGCGGGGGGCCCAGATACGCAGTATTTT. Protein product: CASSIGLAGGPDTQYF.

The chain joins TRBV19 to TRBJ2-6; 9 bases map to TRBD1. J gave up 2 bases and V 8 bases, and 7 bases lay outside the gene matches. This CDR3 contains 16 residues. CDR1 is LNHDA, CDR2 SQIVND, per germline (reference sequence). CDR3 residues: CASAQGAEAGANVLTF. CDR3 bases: TGTGCCAGTGCACAGGGGGCGGAAGCTGGGGCCAACGTCCTGACTTTC. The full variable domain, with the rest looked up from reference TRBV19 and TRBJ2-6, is DGGITQSPKYLFRKEGQNVTLSCEQNLNHDAMYWYRQDPGQGLRLIYYSQIVNDFQKGDIAEGYSVSREKKESFPLTVTSAQKNPTAFYLCASAQGAEAGANVLTFGAGSRLTVL.

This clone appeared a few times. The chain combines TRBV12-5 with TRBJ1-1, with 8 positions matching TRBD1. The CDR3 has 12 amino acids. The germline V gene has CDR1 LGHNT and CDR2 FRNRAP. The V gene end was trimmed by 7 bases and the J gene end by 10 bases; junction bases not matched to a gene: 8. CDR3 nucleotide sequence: TGTGCTAGTGCCTACCCGGACAGGGCAGCTTTCTTT. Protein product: CASAYPDRAAFF.

CDR3: CASRQQGGNTEAFF. The CDR3 DNA reads TGCGCCAGCAGGCAACAGGGCGGGAACACTGAAGCTTTCTTT. The rearrangement joins TRBV5-1 to TRBJ1-1; perhaps TRBD1 as D (6 bases). The CDR3 consists of 14 residues. The V and J ends lost 5 bases and 1 base respectively, with 12 bases between them. In germline, CDR1 is SGHRS, CDR2 YFSETQ.

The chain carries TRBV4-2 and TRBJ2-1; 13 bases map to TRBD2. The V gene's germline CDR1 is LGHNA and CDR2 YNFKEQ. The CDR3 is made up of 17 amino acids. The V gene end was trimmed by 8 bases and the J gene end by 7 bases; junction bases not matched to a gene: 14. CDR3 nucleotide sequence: TGTGCCAGCCAACCCGGGACTAGCGGGAAGAGTTGGAATGAGCAGTTCTTC. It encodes CASQPGTSGKSWNEQFF.

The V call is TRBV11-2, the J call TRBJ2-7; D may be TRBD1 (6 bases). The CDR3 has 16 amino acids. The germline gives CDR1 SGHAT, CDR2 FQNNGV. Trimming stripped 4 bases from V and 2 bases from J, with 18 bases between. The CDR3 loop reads CASSSGQGKPTYEQYF. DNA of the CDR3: TGTGCCAGCAGCTCGGGCCAGGGGAAACCGACCTACGAGCAGTACTTC.

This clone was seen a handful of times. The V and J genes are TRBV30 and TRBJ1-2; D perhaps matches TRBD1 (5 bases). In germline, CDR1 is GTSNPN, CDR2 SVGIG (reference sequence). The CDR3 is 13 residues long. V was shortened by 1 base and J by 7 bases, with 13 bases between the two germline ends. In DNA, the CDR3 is TGTGCCTGGAGTGCCGGGGGGACGGGTGGCTACACCTTC. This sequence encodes CAWSAGGTGGYTF.

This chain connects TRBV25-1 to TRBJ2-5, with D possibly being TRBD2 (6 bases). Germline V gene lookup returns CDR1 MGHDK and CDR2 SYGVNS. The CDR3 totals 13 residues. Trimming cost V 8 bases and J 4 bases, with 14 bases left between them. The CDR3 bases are TGTGCCAGCTCCCTCTCGGGGGTAGAGACCCAGTACTTC. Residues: CASSLSGVETQYF. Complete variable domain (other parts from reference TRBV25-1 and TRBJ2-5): EADIYQTPRYLVIGTGKKITLECSQTMGHDKMYWYQQDPGMELHLIHYSYGVNSTEKGDLSSESTVSRIRTEHFPLTLESARPSHTSQYLCASSLSGVETQYFGPGTRLLVL.

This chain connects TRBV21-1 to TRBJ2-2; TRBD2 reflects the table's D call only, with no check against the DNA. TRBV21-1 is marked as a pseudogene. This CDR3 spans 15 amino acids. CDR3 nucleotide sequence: TGTGCCAGCAGCATGGGACTAGCGAACACCGGGGAGCTGTTTTTT. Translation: CASSMGLANTGELFF.

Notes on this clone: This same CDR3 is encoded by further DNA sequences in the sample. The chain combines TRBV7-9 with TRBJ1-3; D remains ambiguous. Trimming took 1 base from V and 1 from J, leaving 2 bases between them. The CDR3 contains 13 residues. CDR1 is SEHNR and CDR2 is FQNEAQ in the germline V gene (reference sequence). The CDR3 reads CASSLGSGNTIYF. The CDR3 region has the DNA TGTGCCAGCAGCTTAGGGTCTGGAAACACCATATATTTT.

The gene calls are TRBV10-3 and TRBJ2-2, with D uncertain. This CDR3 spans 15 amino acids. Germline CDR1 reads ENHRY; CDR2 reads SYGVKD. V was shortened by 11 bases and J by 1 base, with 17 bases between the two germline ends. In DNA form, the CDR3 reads TGTGCCGCCGGACGGCCGAGAGTGAACACCGGGGAGCTGTTTTTT. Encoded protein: CAAGRPRVNTGELFF.

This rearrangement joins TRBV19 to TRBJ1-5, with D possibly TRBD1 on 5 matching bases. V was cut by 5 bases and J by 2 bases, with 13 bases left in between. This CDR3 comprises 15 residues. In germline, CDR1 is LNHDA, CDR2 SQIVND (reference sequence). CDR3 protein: CASSDYQGGNQPQHF. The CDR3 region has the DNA TGTGCCAGTAGTGACTACCAAGGGGGCAATCAGCCCCAGCATTTT.

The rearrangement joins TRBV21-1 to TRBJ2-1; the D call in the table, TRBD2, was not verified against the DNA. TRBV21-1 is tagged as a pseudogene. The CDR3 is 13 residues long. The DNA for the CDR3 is TGTGCCAGCACCGGGACTGACTACAATGAGCAGTTCTTC. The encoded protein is CASTGTDYNEQFF.